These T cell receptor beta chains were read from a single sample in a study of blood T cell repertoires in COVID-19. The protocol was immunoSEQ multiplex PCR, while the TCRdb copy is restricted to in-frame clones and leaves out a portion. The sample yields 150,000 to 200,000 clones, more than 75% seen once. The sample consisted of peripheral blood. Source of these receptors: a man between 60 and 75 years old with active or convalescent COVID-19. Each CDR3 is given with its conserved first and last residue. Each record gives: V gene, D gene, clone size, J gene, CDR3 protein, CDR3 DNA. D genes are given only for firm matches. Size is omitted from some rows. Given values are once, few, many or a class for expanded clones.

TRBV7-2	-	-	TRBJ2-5	CASSELLQETQYF	TGTGCCAGCAGCGAACTGCTCCAAGAGACCCAGTACTTC
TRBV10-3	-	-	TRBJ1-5	CAISESEDFIIAPQHF	TGTGCCATCAGTGAGTCTGAGGATTTCATAATCGCGCCCCAGCATTTT
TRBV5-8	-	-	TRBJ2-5	CASSFILSFETQYF	TGTGCCAGCAGCTTTATTCTTAGTTTTGAGACCCAGTACTTC
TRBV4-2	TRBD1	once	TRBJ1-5	CASSQRTGTGTGNQPQHF	TGTGCCAGCAGCCAGCGGACCGGGACAGGGACGGGCAATCAGCCCCAGCATTTT
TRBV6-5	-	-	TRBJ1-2	CASSYSRGAYGYTF	TGTGCCAGCAGTTACTCTCGGGGGGCCTATGGCTACACCTTC
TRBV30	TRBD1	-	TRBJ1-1	CAWTPPGQGFPTEAFF	TGTGCCTGGACCCCCCCGGGACAGGGGTTTCCCACTGAAGCTTTCTTT
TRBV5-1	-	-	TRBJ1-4	CASSSYTGALRLFF	TGCGCCAGCAGCTCCTACACTGGGGCCCTGAGACTGTTTTTT
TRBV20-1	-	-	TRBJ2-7	CSAYGDYEQYF	TGCAGTGCGTACGGTGACTACGAGCAGTACTTC
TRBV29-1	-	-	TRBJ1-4	CSVWGVDGYEKLFF	TGCAGCGTTTGGGGAGTCGACGGGTATGAAAAACTGTTTTTT
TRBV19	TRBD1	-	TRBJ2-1	CASSIDMGQALASQMVQFF	TGTGCCAGTAGTATAGACATGGGACAGGCCCTGGCCAGCCAAATGGTGCAGTTCTTC
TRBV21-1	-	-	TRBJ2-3	CASYFVWGADTQYF	TGTGCCTCCTATTTTGTCTGGGGGGCAGATACGCAGTATTTT
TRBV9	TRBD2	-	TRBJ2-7	CASSETSGGYEQYF	TGTGCCAGCAGTGAAACTAGCGGTGGCTACGAGCAGTACTTC
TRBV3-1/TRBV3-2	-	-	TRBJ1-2	CASSQDIGGEGYGYTF	TGTGCCAGCAGCCAAGATATCGGGGGGGAGGGATATGGCTACACCTTC
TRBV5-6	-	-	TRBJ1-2	CASRSRKTENYGYTF	TGTGCCAGCAGGAGCAGGAAAACAGAGAACTATGGCTACACCTTC
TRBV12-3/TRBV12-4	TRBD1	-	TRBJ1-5	CASSGQGDQPQHF	TGTGCCAGCAGTGGACAGGGGGATCAGCCCCAGCATTTT
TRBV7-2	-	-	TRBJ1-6	CASSLVLGANSPLHF	TGTGCCAGCAGCTTAGTGCTGGGGGCTAATTCACCCCTCCACTTT
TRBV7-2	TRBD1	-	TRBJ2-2	CASSPDASTGGTGELFF	TGTGCCAGCAGCCCTGACGCCTCAACAGGGGGCACCGGGGAGCTGTTTTTT
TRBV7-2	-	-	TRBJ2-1	CASSLAGAPANEQFF	TGTGCCAGCAGCTTAGCGGGGGCTCCCGCTAATGAGCAGTTCTTC
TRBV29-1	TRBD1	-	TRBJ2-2	CSVRTGRNTGELFF	TGCAGCGTCCGGACAGGGCGGAACACCGGGGAGCTGTTTTTT
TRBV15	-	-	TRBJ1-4	CATSLTADEKLFF	TGTGCCACCAGTTTAACCGCGGATGAAAAACTGTTTTTT
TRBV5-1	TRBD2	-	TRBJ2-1	CASSPGTSGGLHNEQFF	TGCGCCAGCAGCCCAGGGACTAGCGGGGGGCTCCACAATGAGCAGTTCTTC
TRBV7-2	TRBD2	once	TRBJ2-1	CASSLDGPRGAYNEQFF	TGTGCCAGCAGCTTAGACGGTCCGCGGGGGGCCTACAATGAGCAGTTCTTC
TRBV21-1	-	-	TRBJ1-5	CASSPPDTVGNQPQHF	TGTGCCAGCAGCCCCCCCGACACAGTTGGGAATCAGCCCCAGCATTTT
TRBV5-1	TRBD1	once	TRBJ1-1	CASSLADRALRYTEAFF	TGCGCCAGCAGCTTGGCCGACAGGGCCCTACGGTACACTGAAGCTTTCTTT
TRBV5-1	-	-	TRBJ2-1	CASRDISNEQFF	TGCGCCAGCAGGGACATAAGCAATGAGCAGTTCTTC
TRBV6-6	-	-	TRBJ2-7	CASSFGGGNEQYF	TGTGCCAGCAGTTTCGGAGGGGGCAACGAGCAGTACTTC
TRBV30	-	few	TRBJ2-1	CAWKRGLDEQFF	TGTGCCTGGAAAAGGGGGTTGGATGAGCAGTTCTTC
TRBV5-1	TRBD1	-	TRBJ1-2	CASSSDRATSYGYTF	TGCGCCAGCAGCTCGGACAGGGCCACTTCCTATGGCTACACCTTC
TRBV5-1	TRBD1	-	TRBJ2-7	CASSTGENYEQYF	TGCGCCAGCAGCACAGGGGAAAACTACGAGCAGTACTTC
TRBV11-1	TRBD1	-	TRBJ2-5	CASSSPGTGQETQYF	TGTGCCAGCAGCTCACCTGGGACAGGGCAAGAGACCCAGTACTTC
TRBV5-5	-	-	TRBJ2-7	CASSLTGSSYEQYF	TGTGCCAGCAGCTTGACTGGTAGCTCCTACGAGCAGTACTTC
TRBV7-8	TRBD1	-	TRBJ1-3	CASSLAGTVLSGNTIYF	TGTGCCAGCAGCTTAGCCGGGACAGTTCTCTCTGGAAACACCATATATTTT
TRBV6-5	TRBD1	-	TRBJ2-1	CASSYSGTVYNEQFF	TGTGCCAGCAGTTACTCGGGGACAGTCTACAATGAGCAGTTCTTC
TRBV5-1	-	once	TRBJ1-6	CASSLGSGSYNSPLHF	TGCGCCAGCAGCTTGGGTTCGGGATCCTATAATTCACCCCTCCACTTT
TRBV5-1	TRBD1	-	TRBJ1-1	CASNRDRVETEAFF	TGCGCCAGCAACCGGGACAGGGTAGAAACTGAAGCTTTCTTT
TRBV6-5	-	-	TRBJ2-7	CASSFLTRKVEQYF	TGTGCCAGCAGTTTCCTGACTAGAAAGGTCGAGCAGTACTTC
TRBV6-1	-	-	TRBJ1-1	CASSEMAPREAFF	TGTGCCAGCAGTGAAATGGCTCCCAGGGAAGCTTTCTTT
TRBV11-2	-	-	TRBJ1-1	CASSLDRFDTEAFF	TGTGCCAGCAGCTTAGATCGTTTTGACACTGAAGCTTTCTTT
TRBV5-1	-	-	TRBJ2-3	CASSRQDPSATGDTQYF	TGCGCCAGCAGCCGACAAGATCCTAGCGCCACCGGGGATACGCAGTATTTT